What follows is one T cell receptor (beta chain) and its context. Its antigen is not identified. Profiling relied on immunoSEQ multiplex PCR, and the TCRdb table lists in-frame clones only, not all of them. The sample includes about 160,000 clones, roughly 84% of them seen just once. This specimen belongs to a study of cytotoxic CD8 clonotypes in ibrutinib-treated CLL. Study background: Partial responders 24, complete 2; some twelve progressed and about 15 stayed in remission by median roughly 70 months. It was after a median roughly 13 months of treatment, range 6 to 36, that response samples were taken. Study-wide points: Upon ibrutinib response clonality rose, and upon progression it fell back toward baseline.

Germline CDR1 MNHEY, CDR2 SMNVEV (reference sequence). V lost 5 bases to trimming and J lost 10 bases, with 18 bases between them. The CDR3 totals 14 residues. The V and J genes are TRBV27 and TRBJ2-1, with D possibly TRBD2 on 6 matching bases. The TCR sequence derives from a human donor with chronic lymphocytic leukemia. The starting material was PBMCs, obtained at disease progression, from a patient treated with ibrutinib. CDR3 nucleotide sequence: TGTGCCAGCAGTCCACCCTCCCGACTAGAAGAGCAGTTCTTC. Residues: CASSPPSRLEEQFF.